Presented here are 9 T cell receptor beta chains from one specimen sequenced in a study of cytotoxic CD8 clonotypes in ibrutinib-treated CLL. Clones were sequenced by immunoSEQ multiplex PCR, and TCRdb holds only the in-frame ones, with some missing. Seen here are 65,000 to 90,000 clones, less than 90% observed once, and the top ten hold around 36%. The sample here was PBMCs, taken after 24 months of ibrutinib treatment. These TCRs come from a human donor with chronic lymphocytic leukemia.

This clone was counted between two and nine times. This sequence joins TRBV6-5 and TRBJ1-2; a possible D gene is TRBD1 (5 bases). Germline CDR1 MNHEY, CDR2 SVGAGI. This CDR3 spans 14 amino acids. Trimming removed 0 bases from V and 5 bases from J, with 10 bases in between. CDR3 in DNA: TGTGCCAGCAGTTACTCGGGGGTTCGGTATGGCTACACCTTC. Translating it yields CASSYSGVRYGYTF.

This clone was seen a single time. The J gene is TRBJ2-1, the V gene TRBV5-4, with TRBD2 matching over 14 bases. V was clipped by 4 bases and J by 9 bases; unmatched bases: 6. Germline lookup yields CDR1 SGHNT and CDR2 YYREEE (reference sequence). This CDR3 is 15 amino acids long. The CDR3 here is CASSGGLAGVLEQFF. The CDR3 DNA is TGTGCCAGCAGCGGGGGACTAGCGGGAGTTCTTGAGCAGTTCTTC.

V is TRBV2 and J is TRBJ2-1, with TRBD2 identical over 9 bases. V trimming: 6 bases; J trimming: 7 bases; junction bases outside the gene matches: 10. The germline V gene encodes CDR1 SNHLY and CDR2 FYNNEI. The CDR3 extends over 15 amino acids. The CDR3 is CASSVSGSGVNEQFF. The CDR3 bases are TGTGCCAGCAGCGTTAGCGGGAGCGGAGTGAATGAGCAGTTCTTC.

The V and J genes are TRBV2 and TRBJ2-5, with TRBD1 matching 10 bases. With V trimmed by 6 bases and J by 5 bases, 9 bases remained unmatched. This CDR3 has 15 amino acids. CDR1 SNHLY and CDR2 FYNNEI come from the germline V gene. CDR3 nucleotides: TGTGCCAGCAGGAACCGACAGGGGGCAGGGGAGACCCAGTACTTC. Protein sequence: CASRNRQGAGETQYF.

Notes on this clone: The sample contains more than one DNA sequence encoding this CDR3. The rearrangement joins TRBV5-5 to TRBJ2-1, with D unresolved. The CDR3 sequence is 13 residues long. CDR1 is SGHKS, CDR2 YYEKEE, per germline (reference sequence). With 0 bases removed from V and 5 bases from J, the gap between germline ends came to 6 bases. The CDR3 is CASSLGPDNEQFF. DNA of the CDR3: TGTGCCAGCAGCTTGGGCCCAGACAATGAGCAGTTCTTC.

The CDR3 region has the DNA TGTGCCAGCTCGAGGGAGGCCTCCTCTGGAAACACCATATATTTT. It codes for CASSREASSGNTIYF. The V call is TRBV2, the J call TRBJ1-3; D ambiguous. CDR3 length equals 15 residues. Germline CDR1 SNHLY, CDR2 FYNNEI. The V and J ends lost 8 bases and 0 bases respectively, with 14 bases between them.

This chain connects TRBV11-2 to TRBJ1-3; D not certain. The CDR3 consists of 13 residues. V was shortened by 1 base and J by 4 bases, with 5 bases between the two germline ends. Per germline, CDR1 SGHAT and CDR2 FQNNGV. CDR3 sequence: CASSLGGGNTIYF. Here the CDR3 DNA reads TGTGCCAGCAGCTTAGGTGGAGGAAACACCATATATTTT.

This clone has a single count. V usage is TRBV2 and J usage is TRBJ2-7; 11 bases agree with TRBD2. The CDR3 extends over 12 amino acids. CDR1 is SNHLY and CDR2 is FYNNEI in the germline V gene. Trimming cost V 8 bases and J 7 bases; bases outside gene matches: 4. CDR3: CASGLAGGEQYF. In DNA, the CDR3 is TGTGCCAGCGGGCTAGCGGGAGGTGAGCAGTACTTC.

The gene calls are TRBV5-4 and TRBJ1-4; D is ambiguous. This CDR3 spans 14 amino acids. CDR1 is SGHNT and CDR2 is YYREEE in the germline V gene (reference sequence). V dropped 0 bases and J dropped 0 bases, with 3 bases sitting between them. CDR3 loop: CASSLGATNEKLFF. The CDR3, as DNA: TGTGCCAGCAGCTTGGGGGCAACTAATGAAAAACTGTTTTTT. The entire variable domain, with the rest obtained from reference TRBV5-4 and TRBJ1-4, is as follows: ETGVTQSPTHLIKTRGQQVTLRCSSQSGHNTVSWYQQALGQGPQFIFQYYREEENGRGNFPPRFSGLQFPNYSSELNVNALELDDSALYLCASSLGATNEKLFFGSGTQLSVL.